These 17 T cell receptor beta chains originate from one sample sequenced in a study of T-cell reconstitution after alpha-beta-depleted transplantation in children. Study-wide findings and caveats: Reportedly, only several hundred clones from non-depleted graft cells drove alpha-beta T-cell counts at about two months.

Preparation of the TCRbeta library used unique molecular identifiers. A single record per CDR3 protein comes from TCRdb applying MiXCR to the PCR reads. The sample shows 25,000 to 35,000 distinct CDR3 sequences, around 7% of them seen only once. Their antigens remain unidentified. The source material was peripheral blood, sampled 60 days after TCRalphabeta/CD19-depleted stem cell transplant. These receptors all stem from a child less than two years old who had a stem cell transplant for acute myeloid leukemia, so the T cells may come from the graft donor.

The V and J genes are TRBV5-6 and TRBJ2-7; D not resolved. The germline V gene encodes CDR1 SGHDT and CDR2 YYEEEE. CDR3 length: 14 residues. V lost 4 bases, J lost 2 bases, and 13 bases lay in between. CDR3 sequence reads: CASSPGSTPYEQYF. The CDR3 DNA reads TGTGCCAGCAGCCCCGGGTCAACCCCCTACGAGCAGTACTTC.

This clonotype was counted at least ten times. V and J are TRBV7-2 and TRBJ2-3; 9 nucleotides match TRBD2. This CDR3 spans 15 amino acids. Trimming cost V 8 bases and J 10 bases; bases outside gene matches: 16. Germline assignment: CDR1 SGHTA and CDR2 FQGNSA. The CDR3 DNA is TGTGCCAGCCCCATCGCGGGAGGGCCACAGCTTCCGCAGTATTTT. Residues: CASPIAGGPQLPQYF. Full variable domain (outside the CDR3, taken from reference TRBV7-2 and TRBJ2-3): GAGVSQSPSNKVTEKGKDVELRCDPISGHTALYWYRQSLGQGLEFLIYFQGNSAPDKSGLPSDRFSAERTGGSVSTLTIQRTQQEDSAVYLCASPIAGGPQLPQYFGPGTRLTVL.

Ten or more counts support this clonotype. The chain links TRBV29-1 to TRBJ2-3; 14 bases are shared with TRBD2. V trimming: 4 bases; J trimming: 5 bases; junction bases outside the gene matches: 8. The CDR3 is 16 amino acids. Germline values: CDR1 SQVTM, CDR2 ANQGSEA. DNA for the CDR3: TGCAGCGTTGTTGGGACTAGCGGGGGCCTCGGAGATACGCAGTATTTT. Amino acid sequence: CSVVGTSGGLGDTQYF.

This clonotype has at least ten counts. The chain has TRBV5-1 and TRBJ2-7; 8 positions agree with TRBD1. Trimming at V came to 1 base and at J to 5 bases, leaving 5 bases not matched to a gene. Germline assignment: CDR1 SGHRS and CDR2 YFSETQ. CDR3 size: 14 residues. The CDR3: CASSLTGGNHEQYF. DNA of the CDR3: TGCGCCAGCAGCTTGACAGGGGGTAACCACGAGCAGTACTTC.

In this sample, this clonotype turned up many times. The chain uses TRBV5-1 and TRBJ2-1; D is uncertain. This CDR3 region has 15 residues. Germline V gene lookup returns CDR1 SGHRS and CDR2 YFSETQ. V gave up 0 bases and J gave up 2 bases, with 9 bases separating them. Here the CDR3 reads CASSLVYSTYNEQFF. The DNA of the CDR3 is TGCGCCAGCAGCTTGGTCTATAGCACCTACAATGAGCAGTTCTTC.

The rearrangement links TRBV7-6 to TRBJ2-2; TRBD1 might be the D (6 bases). Between the trimmed V and J ends, which lost 5 bases and 3 bases, there was a span of 13 bases. Germline V CDR1 and CDR2: SGHVS, FNYEAQ. CDR3 size: 15 residues. DNA of the CDR3: TGTGCCAGCAGCGCCCGGGACATTCACACCGGGGAGCTGTTTTTT. This gives the protein CASSARDIHTGELFF. Combining the CDR3 with reference TRBV7-6 and TRBJ2-2 gives the whole variable domain GAGVSQSPRYKVTKRGQDVALRCDPISGHVSLYWYRQALGQGPEFLTYFNYEAQQDKSGLPNDRFSAERPEGSISTLTIQRTEQRDSAMYRCASSARDIHTGELFFGEGSRLTVL.

This clonotype was seen ten or more times. The chain couples TRBV4-2 to TRBJ2-7; 8 bases are a match to TRBD1. The CDR3 covers 13 residues. The V and J ends lost 2 bases and 3 bases, in that order; junction bases with no gene match: 0. Germline lookup yields CDR1 LGHNA and CDR2 YNFKEQ. The CDR3 protein is CASSQTGGYEQYF. DNA for the CDR3: TGTGCCAGCAGCCAAACAGGGGGCTACGAGCAGTACTTC.

The chain joins TRBV6-2 or TRBV6-3 to TRBJ2-7; no definite D call. Germline V gene data show CDR1 as MNHEY and CDR2 as SVGEGT. This CDR3 comprises 16 residues. V lost 0 bases and J lost 0, with 12 bases in between. In nucleotides, the CDR3 is TGTGCCAGCAGTTACTCCGGGTATCCCTCCTCCTACGAGCAGTACTTC. Its translation: CASSYSGYPSSYEQYF.

The table lists this clonotype with many counts. This chain links TRBV4-3 with TRBJ2-3; D gene unclear. Germline V lookup: CDR1 LGHNA, CDR2 YSLEER. The CDR3 runs to 12 residues. V gave up 0 bases and J gave up 6 bases, with 4 bases separating them. The CDR3 sequence: CASSQDLDTQYF. The CDR3 DNA follows: TGCGCCAGCAGCCAAGATTTGGATACGCAGTATTTT.

This clonotype was picked up many times. The rearrangement joins TRBV7-9 to TRBJ1-4; no firm D call. CDR1 is SEHNR, CDR2 FQNEAQ, per germline (reference sequence). Trimming pared 2 bases from V and 0 bases from J, leaving 13 bases between. The CDR3 loop spans 17 amino acids. As DNA, the CDR3 is TGTGCCAGCAGCTTATCCCGCTCCGGGACAACTAATGAAAAACTGTTTTTT. Its translation is CASSLSRSGTTNEKLFF.

This clonotype was seen many times. The genes are TRBV2 and TRBJ2-3, with TRBD1 as a possible D gene (6 bases). This CDR3 has 15 amino acids. Trimming took 6 bases from V and 2 from J, leaving 15 bases between them. Looked up from germline, CDR1 is SNHLY and CDR2 is FYNNEI. The CDR3 reads CASSPGVRSTDTQYF. The CDR3 DNA is TGTGCCAGCAGCCCAGGGGTACGCTCCACAGATACGCAGTATTTT.

There are many counts of this clonotype. The rearrangement joins TRBV30 to TRBJ2-1; TRBD2 is a possible D gene (5 bases). The length of the CDR3 is 11 residues. The germline V gene has CDR1 GTSNPN and CDR2 SVGIG (reference sequence). The V end lost 0 bases, the J end lost 13 bases, and 10 bases lay between the germline ends. CDR3 coding DNA: TGTGCCTGGAGTGTGCGGGCAGGACAGTTCTTC. Residues: CAWSVRAGQFF.

At least ten counts were recorded for this clonotype. J is TRBJ1-2 and V is TRBV7-3; the D is unclear. V was clipped by 1 base and J by 5 bases, with 17 bases between them. This CDR3 spans 16 amino acids. Germline V gives CDR1 SGHTA, CDR2 FQGTGA. As DNA, the CDR3 is TGTGCCAGCAGCTTAATATCTGGGGTGGAAAAATATGGCTACACCTTC. Its protein product is CASSLISGVEKYGYTF.

This clonotype was seen many times. The J gene is TRBJ2-7, the V gene TRBV5-6, with D possibly matching TRBD1 (6 bases). CDR1 is SGHDT, CDR2 YYEEEE, per germline. The CDR3 is 13 amino acids. V was trimmed by 6 bases and J by 2 bases, leaving 12 bases between them. The CDR3 region is CASTNRDPYEQYF. CDR3 nucleotide sequence: TGTGCCAGCACCAACAGGGACCCCTACGAGCAGTACTTC.

The sample holds many counts of this clonotype. The V gene is TRBV12-3 or TRBV12-4, the J gene TRBJ2-3, with D maybe TRBD1 (6 bases). The CDR3 contains 15 residues. Deletions cut 3 bases from V and 0 bases from J, with 10 bases between. The CDR3 sequence is CASSFVGASTDTQYF. CDR3 nucleotide sequence: TGTGCCAGCAGTTTTGTGGGGGCAAGCACAGATACGCAGTATTTT.

This clonotype has ten or more counts. The rearrangement uses TRBV4-3 and TRBJ2-3; tentative D call: TRBD2 (5 bases). Germline CDR1 reads LGHNA; CDR2 reads YSLEER. V lost 3 bases and J lost 4, with 17 bases in between. The CDR3 length is 16 residues. The CDR3 spells CASSHPFGGGPDTQYF. CDR3 nucleotides: TGCGCCAGCAGCCACCCTTTCGGAGGCGGCCCAGATACGCAGTATTTT.

The V call is TRBV12-3 or TRBV12-4, the J call TRBJ1-2; tentatively, D is TRBD1 (5 bases). V lost 3 bases and J 8 bases, leaving 10 bases between the germline ends. The CDR3 loop spans 12 amino acids. CDR3 sequence reads: CASSFGGNGYTF. CDR3 nucleotide sequence: TGTGCCAGCAGTTTCGGGGGAAACGGCTACACCTTC.